This is a list of T cell receptor beta chains from one sample in a study of CD8+ T cells in alopecia areata. This table comes from immunoSEQ multiplex PCR, and its TCRdb copy is limited to in-frame clones, with some not included. The sample consists of approximately 150,000 clones, less than 70% of them appearing once. Here the sequenced sample was CD4+ T cells sorted from blood, taken at week 24, from a patient treated with tofacitinib. These receptors all come from a human donor with alopecia areata. CDR3s include the opening cysteine and the closing phenylalanine or tryptophan. The order of the fields is clone size, V gene, D gene, J gene, CDR3 protein, CDR3 DNA. A D gene is named only where the DNA matches it firmly. Size is stated for part of the rows, as once, few or many counts, or as a class when the clone is expanded.

size: .
V: TRBV30
D: .
J: TRBJ1-2
CDR3: CAWSVIHPYGYTF
DNA: TGTGCCTGGAGTGTAATTCACCCTTATGGCTACACCTTC

size: once
V: TRBV30
D: .
J: TRBJ1-2
CDR3: CAWSAGGYGYTF
DNA: TGTGCCTGGAGTGCGGGCGGCTATGGCTACACCTTC

size: .
V: TRBV5-1
D: TRBD1
J: TRBJ1-2
CDR3: CASSPGTGYGYTF
DNA: TGCGCCAGCAGCCCCGGGACAGGCTATGGCTACACCTTC

size: .
V: TRBV29-1
D: .
J: TRBJ2-3
CDR3: CSGRDRANTDTQYF
DNA: TGCAGCGGCCGTGACAGAGCTAACACAGATACGCAGTATTTT

size: .
V: TRBV5-1
D: .
J: TRBJ1-6
CDR3: CASSLGQPNSPLHF
DNA: TGCGCCAGCAGCTTGGGACAGCCTAATTCACCCCTCCACTTT

size: .
V: TRBV15
D: .
J: TRBJ1-4
CDR3: CATSPQGLGEKLFF
DNA: TGTGCCACCAGTCCACAGGGCCTAGGTGAAAAACTGTTTTTT

size: few
V: TRBV29-1
D: .
J: TRBJ2-7
CDR3: CSVGGQYSYEQYF
DNA: TGCAGCGTTGGTGGACAGTACTCCTACGAGCAGTACTTC

size: .
V: TRBV6-5
D: TRBD1
J: TRBJ1-1
CDR3: CATRTGKNTEAFF
DNA: TGTGCCACCAGGACAGGAAAGAACACTGAAGCTTTCTTT

size: .
V: TRBV30
D: .
J: TRBJ1-5
CDR3: CAWSVRSGQPQHF
DNA: TGTGCCTGGAGTGTCAGATCCGGTCAGCCCCAGCATTTT

size: few
V: TRBV7-9
D: TRBD1
J: TRBJ1-1
CDR3: CASSRSQGFRTEAFF
DNA: TGTGCCAGCAGCCGTTCACAGGGGTTTAGGACTGAAGCTTTCTTT

size: .
V: TRBV6-5
D: .
J: TRBJ2-5
CDR3: CASSYTFQETQYF
DNA: TGTGCCAGCAGTTACACGTTCCAAGAGACCCAGTACTTC

size: once
V: TRBV5-1
D: TRBD2
J: TRBJ2-4
CDR3: CASSLSSGGSLTKNIQYF
DNA: TGCGCCAGCAGCTTATCCTCGGGAGGGAGTTTAACCAAAAACATTCAGTACTTC

size: .
V: TRBV6-6
D: TRBD1
J: TRBJ2-5
CDR3: CASGTVEETQYF
DNA: TGTGCCAGCGGGACAGTGGAGGAGACCCAGTACTTC

size: .
V: TRBV29-1
D: .
J: TRBJ2-1
CDR3: CSVAFSYNEQFF
DNA: TGCAGCGTAGCCTTCTCCTACAATGAGCAGTTCTTC